Described below is a single TCR beta chain sequence and its context. What it recognizes is unknown. The authors amplified TCR beta CDR3 regions from RNA transcripts. RT-PCR was first run with HTBI primers, then multiplex PCR in a second round. TCRdb itself ran the multiplex PCR reads through MiXCR, one entry per CDR3 protein. The data contain over a million distinct CDR3 sequences, 36% of them singletons. The V end was cut by 6 bases, the J end by 5 bases, with 22 bases between. The CDR3 is 16 amino acids. Patients newly diagnosed with hyperthyroidism, under 2 months' duration, were aged 18 to 65, the study reports. Uncontrolled infections, pregnancy, lactation or other autoimmune diseases led to patient exclusion. The entry originates in a study of Graves' ophthalmopathy and Graves' hyperthyroidism. In the study overall: Stable hyperthyroidism denotes an absence of ophthalmopathy throughout 18 months of follow-up. Overall study findings and caveats: A 13-signature model separated ophthalmopathy from stable hyperthyroidism, reaching about 90% sensitivity and 75% to 83% specificity cross-validated.

Sequencing was carried out using peripheral blood or thyroid tissue (not recorded which). This receptor was identified in an adult man with Graves' hyperthyroidism. J is TRBJ1-1 and V is TRBV12-3 or TRBV12-4; the D gene is possibly TRBD1 (6 bases). The CDR3 nucleotides are TGTGCCAGCAGCCCTGGTACAGGGACGCGGGGGACTGAAGCTTTCTTT. Amino acids: CASSPGTGTRGTEAFF.